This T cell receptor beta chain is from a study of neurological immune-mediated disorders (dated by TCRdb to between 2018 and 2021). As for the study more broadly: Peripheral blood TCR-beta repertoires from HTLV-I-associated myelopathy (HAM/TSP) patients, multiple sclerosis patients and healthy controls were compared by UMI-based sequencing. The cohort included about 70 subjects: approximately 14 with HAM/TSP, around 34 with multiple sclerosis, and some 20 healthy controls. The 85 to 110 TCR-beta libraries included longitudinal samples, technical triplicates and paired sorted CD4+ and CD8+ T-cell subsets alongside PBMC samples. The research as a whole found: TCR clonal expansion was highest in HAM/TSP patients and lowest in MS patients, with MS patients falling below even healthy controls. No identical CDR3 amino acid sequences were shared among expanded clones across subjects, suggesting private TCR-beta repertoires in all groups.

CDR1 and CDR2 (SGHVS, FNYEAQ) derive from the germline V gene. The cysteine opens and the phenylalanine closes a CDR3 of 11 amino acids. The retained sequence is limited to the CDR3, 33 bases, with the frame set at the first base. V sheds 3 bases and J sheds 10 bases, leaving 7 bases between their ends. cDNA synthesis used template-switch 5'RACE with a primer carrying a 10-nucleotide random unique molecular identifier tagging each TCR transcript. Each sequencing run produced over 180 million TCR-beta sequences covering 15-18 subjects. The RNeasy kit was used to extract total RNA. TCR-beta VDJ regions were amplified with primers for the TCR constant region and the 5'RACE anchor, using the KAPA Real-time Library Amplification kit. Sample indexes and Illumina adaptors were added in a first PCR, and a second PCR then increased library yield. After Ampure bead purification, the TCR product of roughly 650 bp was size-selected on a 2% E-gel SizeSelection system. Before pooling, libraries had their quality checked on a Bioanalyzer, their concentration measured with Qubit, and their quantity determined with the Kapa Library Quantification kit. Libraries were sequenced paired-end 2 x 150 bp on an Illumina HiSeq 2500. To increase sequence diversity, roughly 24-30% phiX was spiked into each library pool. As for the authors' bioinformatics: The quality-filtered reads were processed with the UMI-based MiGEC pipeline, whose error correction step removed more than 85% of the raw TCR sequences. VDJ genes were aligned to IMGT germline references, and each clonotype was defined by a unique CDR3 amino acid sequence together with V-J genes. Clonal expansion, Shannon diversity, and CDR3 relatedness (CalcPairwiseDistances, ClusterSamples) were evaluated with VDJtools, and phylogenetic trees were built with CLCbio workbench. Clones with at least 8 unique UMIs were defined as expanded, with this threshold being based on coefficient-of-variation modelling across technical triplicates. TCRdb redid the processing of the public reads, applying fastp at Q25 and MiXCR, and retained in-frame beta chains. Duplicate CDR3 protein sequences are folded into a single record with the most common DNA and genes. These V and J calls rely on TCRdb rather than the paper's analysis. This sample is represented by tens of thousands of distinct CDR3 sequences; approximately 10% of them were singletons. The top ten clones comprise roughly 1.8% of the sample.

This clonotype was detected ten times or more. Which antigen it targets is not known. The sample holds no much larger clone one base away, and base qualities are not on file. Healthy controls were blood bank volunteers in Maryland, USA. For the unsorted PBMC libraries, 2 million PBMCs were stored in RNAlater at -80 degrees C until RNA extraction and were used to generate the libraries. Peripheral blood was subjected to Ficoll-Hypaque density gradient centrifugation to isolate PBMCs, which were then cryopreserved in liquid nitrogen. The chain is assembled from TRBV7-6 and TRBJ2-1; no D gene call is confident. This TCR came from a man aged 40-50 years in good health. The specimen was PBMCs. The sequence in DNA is TGTGCCAGCAGCTTTAGCAGGGAGCAGTTCTTC. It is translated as CASSFSREQFF.